This T cell receptor (beta chain) was obtained from a study of monozygotic twins with inflammatory bowel disease. TCRdb reanalyzed the 5' RACE reads and collapses them to one entry per CDR3 protein, without DNA. The listing records 150,000 to 200,000 distinct CDR3 sequences. From whole blood, total RNA was isolated without any sorting of T cells. CDR3 length: 15 amino acids. The germline V gene has CDR1 LNHDA and CDR2 SQIVND (reference sequence). This sequence joins TRBV19 and TRBJ2-1; TCRdb calls TRBD1, which cannot be checked without DNA. The sequencing input was blood. This TCR came from a human donor with ulcerative colitis or Crohn's disease, or a healthy co-twin of an affected twin (not recorded which). CDR3: CASSIVPGDYNEQFF.